The 11 T cell receptor beta chains below were found in one sample sequenced in a study of shared clonotypes between healthy human individuals. Generated by immunoSEQ multiplex PCR, the TCRdb table keeps only in-frame clones and is missing some. The repertoire holds some 2 million clones, 85% to 95% seen once, with around 1.1% in the top ten. CD45RO negativity and positive selection for CCR7 defined naive CD8 cells, a population that excluded terminally differentiated effector memory CD45RA+ cells. The specimen was naive CD8+ T cells sorted from blood. These receptors were obtained from a man younger than 35 in good health.

As DNA, the CDR3 is TGCGCCAGCAGCTTGGACAGTGGGCGGTTTGATGGCTACACCTTC. As protein: CASSLDSGRFDGYTF. V and J are TRBV5-1 and TRBJ1-2; D is undetermined. This CDR3 region has 15 residues. Per germline, CDR1 SGHRS and CDR2 YFSETQ. V was pared by 0 bases and J by 6 bases, with 15 bases between.

The rearrangement joins TRBV19 to TRBJ2-1, with TRBD2 as a possible D gene (6 bases). Trimming took off 6 bases at V and 3 bases at J, with 21 bases between the two ends. This CDR3 contains 17 residues. Germline V gene data show CDR1 as LNHDA and CDR2 as SQIVND (reference sequence). This CDR3 reads CASSYQPLANFYNEQFF. The CDR3 DNA follows: TGTGCCAGTAGCTACCAACCTCTAGCGAACTTCTACAATGAGCAGTTCTTC.

This chain joins TRBV6-6 and TRBJ2-7; D not certain. V lost 0 bases to trimming and J lost 3 bases, with 12 bases between them. The V gene's germline CDR1 is MNHNY and CDR2 SVGAGI (reference sequence). The CDR3 runs to 15 residues. The CDR3 nucleotides are TGTGCCAGCAGTTACTCTAGACGGGTGTTCTACGAGCAGTACTTC. It yields the protein CASSYSRRVFYEQYF.

The V gene is TRBV11-2, the J gene TRBJ1-1, with 7 bases fitting TRBD1. Trimming cost V 8 bases and J 0 bases; bases outside gene matches: 3. This CDR3 is built from 13 residues. Germline assignment: CDR1 SGHAT and CDR2 FQNNGV. CDR3 sequence (DNA): TGTGCCAGCGAAGGGGGCATGAACACTGAAGCTTTCTTT. Amino acid sequence: CASEGGMNTEAFF.

This sequence joins TRBV7-9 and TRBJ1-5, with 7 bases identical to TRBD1. Germline assignment: CDR1 SEHNR and CDR2 FQNEAQ (reference sequence). There are 16 residues in the CDR3. J lost 4 bases, V lost 2 bases, and 8 bases had no gene match. The CDR3: CASSLSPRGLNQPQHF. In nucleotides, the CDR3 is TGTGCCAGCAGCTTATCCCCAAGGGGGCTTAATCAGCCCCAGCATTTT. Variable domain in full (rest from reference TRBV7-9 and TRBJ1-5): DTGVSQNPRHKITKRGQNVTFRCDPISEHNRLYWYRQTLGQGPEFLTYFQNEAQLEKSRLLSDRFSAERPKGSFSTLEIQRTEQGDSAMYLCASSLSPRGLNQPQHFGDGTRLSIL.

Comments on this clone: The junction and the germline gene differ at one end; a read error may be behind it. The V call is TRBV6-1, the J call TRBJ2-7, with 8 positions matching TRBD2. The CDR3 has 17 residues. Germline V gene data show CDR1 as MNHNS and CDR2 as SASEGT. CDR3 nucleotides: TGTGCCAGCAGCGAAGATTATCTAGCGGGCCCAACCTACGAGCAGTACTTC. This sequence encodes CASSEDYLAGPTYEQYF.

The J gene is TRBJ2-5, the V gene TRBV29-1; possible D gene TRBD1, 5 bases. The V and J ends lost 3 bases and 5 bases respectively, with 22 bases between them. The CDR3 extends over 16 amino acids. The germline V gene encodes CDR1 SQVTM and CDR2 ANQGSEA. This chain's CDR3 is CSVDEADLGPGETQYF. The DNA for the CDR3 is TGCAGCGTTGATGAGGCCGACTTGGGGCCGGGCGAGACCCAGTACTTC.

The chain couples TRBV7-2 to TRBJ1-1, with TRBD1 as a possible D gene (6 bases). The CDR3 covers 14 residues. Germline V gene lookup returns CDR1 SGHTA and CDR2 FQGNSA. V was pared by 10 bases and J by 8 bases, with 23 bases between. As DNA, the CDR3 is TGTGCCACTCCTACCTACCCGGGACAACCCGAAGCTTTCTTT. This encodes CATPTYPGQPEAFF.

The chain couples TRBV11-1 to TRBJ2-1; D remains ambiguous. Germline V lookup: CDR1 SGHAT, CDR2 FQDESV (reference sequence). The CDR3 has 13 residues. V lost 4 bases, J lost 8 bases, and 12 bases lay in between. The CDR3 sequence: CASSWKASYEQFF. In DNA form, the CDR3 reads TGTGCCAGCAGCTGGAAAGCAAGCTATGAGCAGTTCTTC.

V is TRBV25-1 and J is TRBJ1-1; D not certain. The CDR3 consists of 11 residues. The germline V gene encodes CDR1 MGHDK and CDR2 SYGVNS. Deletions cut 3 bases from V and 4 bases from J, with 3 bases between. CDR3 coding DNA: TGTGCCAGCAGTGATATCACTGAAGCTTTCTTT. Its protein is CASSDITEAFF.

The CDR3 region is CASSPGGAGEQFF. The CDR3 bases are TGTGCCAGCAGCCCTGGGGGGGCGGGTGAGCAGTTCTTC. The rearrangement joins TRBV7-9 to TRBJ2-1, with D tentatively TRBD2 (7 bases). This CDR3 is 13 amino acids long. Germline assignment: CDR1 SEHNR and CDR2 FQNEAQ (reference sequence). Trimming cost V 5 bases and J 9 bases, with 14 bases left between them.